The T cell receptor beta chain described here comes from a study of Graves' ophthalmopathy and Graves' hyperthyroidism (dated by TCRdb to between 2018 and 2020). Regarding the study in general: Peripheral blood was collected before any treatment was given, at the time of initial diagnosis. The study used TCR beta repertoire signatures to distinguish Graves' ophthalmopathy from Graves' hyperthyroidism and to predict progression to ophthalmopathy. In total, 135 blood samples were TCR-sequenced: under 45 ophthalmopathy, some 80 hyperthyroidism and roughly 17 hyperthyroidism-to-ophthalmopathy patients. A discovery set of 100 patients (around 40 ophthalmopathy, about 55 stable hyperthyroidism) was enrolled to explore V-J signatures distinguishing ophthalmopathy from hyperthyroidism. An independent validation cohort comprised some 18 hyperthyroidism patients and 15 to 17 patients who later progressed from hyperthyroidism to ophthalmopathy. In more than five hyperthyroidism patients, T-cell repertoires of thyroid tissue and blood were compared. Following sampling, methimazole starting at 30 mg daily was administered to hyperthyroidism patients, and high-dose intravenous methylprednisolone was administered to ophthalmopathy patients. The roughly 91 discovery patients were randomly divided into training and test sets at a 7:3 ratio.

Turning to this clonotype: Which antigen it targets is not known. No much larger clone is present one base from it, and per-base qualities are unavailable.

Trimming costs V 4 bases and J 0 bases, and their ends lie 7 bases apart. The CDR1 and CDR2 encoded by the germline V gene are SGHTA and FQGNSA. The CDR3 starts with the cysteine, ends with the phenylalanine, and has 13 residues. Just CDR3 DNA is preserved here, 39 bases in frame from base 1. Patients with ophthalmopathy had moderately to severely active disease, with a Clinical Activity Score of 3 or more, a NOSPECS grade of 4 or more, and a disease duration of less than 3 months. Patients with other autoimmune diseases, uncontrolled infections, pregnancy or lactation were excluded from the study. Diagnosis was based on clinical symptoms, serum thyroxine, TRAb, thyroid ultrasound and orbital computed tomography. Using Ficoll-Paque density gradient centrifugation, PBMCs were isolated from 9.5 to 10 ml of fresh peripheral blood. Total RNA was extracted using Trizol reagent, and RNA quality was checked on an Agilent 2100 Bioanalyzer.

For repertoire sequencing, the TCR beta CDR3 regions were amplified from RNA transcripts. The first round was an RT-PCR using HTBI primers with the Qiagen OneStep RT-PCR kit, and this first round was followed by a second-round multiplex PCR, then size selection and purification. Libraries were sequenced on an Illumina HiSeq2000 using paired-end 100 bp reads. The authors processed their data as follows. Reads were processed with SOAPnuke, discarding reads with adapters, uncalled bases, mean Phred below 15, or no exact constant-primer or identifier match. COPE v1.2.5 was used to merge the high-quality paired reads. Each unique nucleotide sequence was defined as a clonotype, and clonotypes were aligned to IMGT TRB V, D and J references with MiTCR v1.1. Only V-J combinations with frequency above 0.0001 were analysed, covering more than 99% of repertoires. A TCR clonal expansion and chaos score per V-J combination was defined as the ratio of F50 clonal expansion to chaos observed in the TCRdist matrix. Welch's t-statistics and random forest were used to narrow the features down to 13 V-J combinations, which were then fed into a naive Bayes classifier. The similarity between thyroid and blood repertoires was quantified using the Morisita-Horn index. The public sequencing data were trimmed at Q25 with fastp and processed into clonotypes with MiXCR by TCRdb, which kept only in-frame beta chains. Records with the same CDR3 protein are collapsed into one entry carrying the most frequent genes and DNA. The V and J calls reflect TCRdb's pipeline rather than the authors' work. A total of under 250,000 distinct CDR3 sequences appear in this sample, 20% to 25% of them only once. The ten most abundant clones make up roughly 44% of the sample.

Summary of the overall study and its limitations: In cross-validation, the 13-signature model distinguished ophthalmopathy from stable hyperthyroidism with 87.88% sensitivity and about 81% specificity, while in the test set the corresponding values were about 80% and 75%. In validation, the model predicted ophthalmopathy progression with 55% to 71% sensitivity and roughly 78% specificity; eleven to twelve predicted patients were CT-confirmed with GO in a median of about 7.1 months. Among expanded thyroid clonotypes with frequency above 0.001, most also showed up in blood, which suggests that blood repertoires may reflect the thyroid immune response. No statistical method was used to predetermine the sample size, and group allocation was not hidden from the investigators.

The sequence derives from a woman aged 45-60 years with Graves' ophthalmopathy. Donor details come from another sample of the same person, matched by shared clones. The sample comprised peripheral blood. The rearrangement combines TRBV7-2 with TRBJ2-7, with the D gene too uncertain to name. The base sequence is TGTGCCAGCAGCTACCCGAACTCCTACGAGCAGTACTTC. This sequence encodes CASSYPNSYEQYF.